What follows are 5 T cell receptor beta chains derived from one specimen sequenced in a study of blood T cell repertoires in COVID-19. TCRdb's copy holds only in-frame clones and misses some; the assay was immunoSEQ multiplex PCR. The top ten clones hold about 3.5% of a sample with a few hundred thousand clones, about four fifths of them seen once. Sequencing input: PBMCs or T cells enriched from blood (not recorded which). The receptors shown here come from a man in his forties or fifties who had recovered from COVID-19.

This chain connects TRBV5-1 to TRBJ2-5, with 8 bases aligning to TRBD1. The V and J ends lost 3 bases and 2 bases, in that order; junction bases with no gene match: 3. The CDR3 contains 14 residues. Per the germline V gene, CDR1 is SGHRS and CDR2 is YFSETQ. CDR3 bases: TGCGCCAGCAGCTGGGACAGGTTACAAGAGACCCAGTACTTC. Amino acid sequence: CASSWDRLQETQYF.

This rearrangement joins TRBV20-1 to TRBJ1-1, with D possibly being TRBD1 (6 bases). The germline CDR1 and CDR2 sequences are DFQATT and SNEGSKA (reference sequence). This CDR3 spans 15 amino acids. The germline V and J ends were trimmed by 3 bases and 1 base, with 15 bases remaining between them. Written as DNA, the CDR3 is TGCAGTGCTAGTCCTCCGGGACAAAGGAACACTGAAGCTTTCTTT. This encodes CSASPPGQRNTEAFF.

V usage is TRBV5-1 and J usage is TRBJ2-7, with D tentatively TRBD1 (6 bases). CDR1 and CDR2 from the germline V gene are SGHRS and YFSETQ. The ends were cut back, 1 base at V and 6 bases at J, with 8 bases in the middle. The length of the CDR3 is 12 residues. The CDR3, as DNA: TGCGCCAGCAGCTTGCACAGGGTCGAGCAGTACTTC. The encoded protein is CASSLHRVEQYF.

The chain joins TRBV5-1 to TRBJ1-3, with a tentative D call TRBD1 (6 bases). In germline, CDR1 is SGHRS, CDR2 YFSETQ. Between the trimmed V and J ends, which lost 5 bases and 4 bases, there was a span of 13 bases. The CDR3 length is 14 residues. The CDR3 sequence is CASRPDSRGNTIYF. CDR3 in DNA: TGCGCCAGCAGACCGGACAGTAGGGGAAACACCATATATTTT.

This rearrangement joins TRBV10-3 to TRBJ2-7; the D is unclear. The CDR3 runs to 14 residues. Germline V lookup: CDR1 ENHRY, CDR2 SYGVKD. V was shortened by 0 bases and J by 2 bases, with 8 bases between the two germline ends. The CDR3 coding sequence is TGTGCCATCAGTGAGTCAGGTACAGCCTACGAGCAGTACTTC. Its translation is CAISESGTAYEQYF.